The 5 T cell receptor beta chains reported below all come from one sample, sequenced in a study of CD8 T cells in Susac syndrome. The authors reverse transcribed roughly 0.5 to 1 ug RNA with random hexamers. TCRdb itself ran the immunoSEQ multiplex PCR reads through MiXCR, one entry per CDR3 protein. The repertoire holds fewer than 350,000 distinct CDR3 sequences, about 92% seen once, with over 0.05% in the top ten. Sequenced input: CD4+ T cells from PBMCs. The receptors stem from a human donor with multiple sclerosis.

The chain links TRBV6-2 or TRBV6-3 to TRBJ2-3, with TRBD1 matching over 9 bases. V lost 0 bases and J lost 4; bases outside the gene matches: 23. The CDR3 extends over 22 amino acids. Germline V CDR1 and CDR2: MNHEY, SVGEGT. The CDR3 loop is CASSYSRRGGTGIASVADTQYF. The CDR3 DNA follows: TGTGCCAGCAGTTACTCGAGGCGCGGAGGGACAGGGATAGCTAGCGTGGCAGATACGCAGTATTTT.

This chain uses TRBV30 with TRBJ2-3; 9 nucleotides match TRBD2. This CDR3 is 17 amino acids long. The V gene end was trimmed by 1 base and the J gene end by 6 bases; junction bases not matched to a gene: 14. Germline V gives CDR1 GTSNPN, CDR2 SVGIG (reference sequence). The CDR3 bases are TGTGCCTGGAGTGACGCGGGAGGGCCGGGGTTGATGGATACGCAGTATTTT. It codes for CAWSDAGGPGLMDTQYF.

CDR3 amino acids: CSAPPRPGPLGYGYTF. In nucleotides, the CDR3 is TGCAGTGCACCTCCGCGACCAGGGCCGTTGGGGTATGGCTACACCTTC. The gene calls are TRBV20-1 and TRBJ1-2, with D possibly matching TRBD1 (5 bases). V was cut by 6 bases and J by 5 bases, with 25 bases left in between. The germline V gene has CDR1 DFQATT and CDR2 SNEGSKA (reference sequence). The CDR3 has 16 amino acids.

The V gene is TRBV7-2, the J gene TRBJ2-7; 9 bases align to TRBD1. With 1 base clipped from V and 3 bases from J, the junction kept 7 bases outside the gene matches. Germline assignment: CDR1 SGHTA and CDR2 FQGNSA. CDR3 length: 16 residues. The DNA for the CDR3 is TGTGCCAGCAGCTTAGGTCTCGGACAGGGGATCTACGAGCAGTACTTC. Translating gives CASSLGLGQGIYEQYF.

This clonotype showed up just a few times. The chain recombines TRBV29-1 with TRBJ2-7; 8 bases align to TRBD2. CDR3 size: 13 residues. Germline lookup yields CDR1 SQVTM and CDR2 ANQGSEA. V lost 6 bases, J lost 0 bases, and 4 bases stayed unmatched. The CDR3 reads CSVQTSGSYEQYF. The DNA for the CDR3 is TGCAGCGTACAAACTAGCGGCTCCTACGAGCAGTACTTC.